What follows are 26 T cell receptor beta chains derived from one specimen sequenced in a study of blood T cell repertoires in COVID-19. Clones were sequenced by immunoSEQ multiplex PCR, and TCRdb holds only the in-frame ones, with some missing. The table shows 60,000 to 70,000 clones, with 80% to 90% occurring only once. Sequenced material: peripheral blood. All receptors derive from an older woman with acute or convalescent COVID-19.

The V and J genes are TRBV5-1 and TRBJ1-1; D is perhaps TRBD1 (5 bases). The germline V and J ends were trimmed by 4 bases and 0 bases, with 13 bases remaining between them. This CDR3 is built from 15 residues. Germline values: CDR1 SGHRS, CDR2 YFSETQ. The CDR3 reads CASSTGHTVNTEAFF. DNA of the CDR3: TGCGCCAGCAGCACCGGACACACCGTGAACACTGAAGCTTTCTTT.

The chain uses TRBV3-1 (or the pseudogene TRBV3-2) and TRBJ1-4; no clear D. Germline-derived CDR1 and CDR2 are LGHDT and YNNKEL (reference sequence). The CDR3 totals 15 residues. V lost 4 bases to trimming and J lost 0 bases, with 9 bases between them. This CDR3 reads CASSRLDATNEKLFF. CDR3 nucleotide sequence: TGTGCCAGCAGCCGCCTAGATGCAACTAATGAAAAACTGTTTTTT.

The chain recombines TRBV28 with TRBJ1-1, with no clear D. CDR3 length: 13 residues. Germline CDR1 is MDHEN and CDR2 is SYDVKM. The germline V and J ends were trimmed by 3 bases and 1 base, with 6 bases remaining between them. CDR3 amino acids: CASSLNRNTEAFF. The CDR3 nucleotides are TGTGCCAGCAGTTTGAACAGGAACACTGAAGCTTTCTTT.

V usage is TRBV2 and J usage is TRBJ2-5, with D possibly TRBD2 on 5 matching bases. Germline CDR1 reads SNHLY; CDR2 reads FYNNEI. The CDR3 has 11 residues. V lost 2 bases to trimming and J lost 11 bases, with 9 bases between them. The CDR3: CASSEKAVQYF. The CDR3 bases are TGTGCCAGCAGTGAAAAAGCGGTTCAGTACTTC.

This chain uses TRBV7-3 with TRBJ2-1; a weak D match, TRBD1 (6 bases). The CDR3 sequence is 17 residues long. Deletions cut 5 bases from V and 1 base from J, with 18 bases between. Germline V gene sequence: CDR1 SGHTA, CDR2 FQGTGA. In nucleotides, the CDR3 is TGTGCCAGCAGCCCCATGGCAGGGGTCCAATCCTACAATGAGCAGTTCTTC. It translates to CASSPMAGVQSYNEQFF. Full variable domain (rest looked up from reference TRBV7-3 and TRBJ2-1): GAGVSQTPSNKVTEKGKYVELRCDPISGHTALYWYRQSLGQGPEFLIYFQGTGAADDSGLPNDRFFAVRPEGSVSTLKIQRTERGDSAVYLCASSPMAGVQSYNEQFFGPGTRLTVL.

The sample holds one count of this clone. The rearrangement joins TRBV21-1 to TRBJ1-4. TRBV21-1 is reported as a pseudogene. The CDR3 contains 16 residues. CDR3 protein: CASSKVASTTNEKLFF. The DNA of the CDR3 is TGTGCCAGCAGCAAAGTCGCAAGCACAACTAATGAAAAACTGTTTTTT.

V usage is TRBV5-4 and J usage is TRBJ1-3; D uncertain. Germline-derived CDR1 and CDR2 are SGHNT and YYREEE (reference sequence). Deletions cut 3 bases from V and 3 bases from J, with 7 bases between. The CDR3 sequence is 13 residues long. The chain's CDR3 is CASSWHSGNTIYF. CDR3 sequence (DNA): TGTGCCAGCAGCTGGCACAGTGGAAACACCATATATTTT.

This clone was counted between two and nine times. J is TRBJ2-3 and V is TRBV9; 10 bases fit TRBD2. Germline V gene sequence: CDR1 SGDLS, CDR2 YYNGEE. The V segment lost 0 bases and the J segment 8 bases; nucleotides outside the gene matches: 9. This CDR3 is 16 amino acids long. In DNA, the CDR3 is TGTGCCAGCAGCGTAGGAAGCGGGAGGGTTGAAGCTACGCAGTATTTT. Translating it yields CASSVGSGRVEATQYF.

The chain links TRBV12-3 or TRBV12-4 to TRBJ1-1; TRBD1 aligns across 7 bases. This CDR3 contains 13 residues. V shed 9 bases and J 4 bases; nucleotides not matched to a gene: 8. CDR3 in DNA: TGTGCCAGTGCCAGGGGGACGGCCACTGAAGCTTTCTTT. Protein: CASARGTATEAFF.

The chain employs TRBV19 and TRBJ2-3; TRBD2 might be the D (7 bases). CDR1 and CDR2 from the germline V gene are LNHDA and SQIVND (reference sequence). The CDR3 runs to 16 residues. Trimming left V 3 bases short and J 3 bases short, with 16 bases between. The CDR3 DNA reads as TGTGCCAGTAGTATGGGGAGGGGGGCCATAACAGATACGCAGTATTTT. As protein: CASSMGRGAITDTQYF.

This chain uses TRBV10-3 with TRBJ1-3, with D unresolved. Germline V gene sequence: CDR1 ENHRY, CDR2 SYGVKD. Trimming cost V 2 bases and J 0 bases, with 11 bases left between them. This CDR3 has 16 residues. The DNA for the CDR3 is TGTGCCATCAGTGAGGCCAACAGCCGCTCTGGAAACACCATATATTTT. Translating it yields CAISEANSRSGNTIYF.

The chain recombines TRBV11-2 with TRBJ1-2; D is perhaps TRBD1 (5 bases). Trimming took off 5 bases at V and 8 bases at J, with 21 bases between the two ends. The germline CDR1 and CDR2 sequences are SGHAT and FQNNGV. The length of the CDR3 is 15 residues. The CDR3 loop is CASSQVRTRPLGYTF. The DNA of the CDR3 is TGTGCCAGCAGCCAAGTTAGGACAAGACCATTGGGCTACACCTTC. Variable domain in full (rest from reference TRBV11-2 and TRBJ1-2): EAGVAQSPRYKIIEKRQSVAFWCNPISGHATLYWYQQILGQGPKLLIQFQNNGVVDDSQLPKDRFSAERLKGVDSTLKIQPAKLEDSAVYLCASSQVRTRPLGYTFGSGTRLTVV.

CDR3 sequence (DNA): TGTGCCAGCAGTTCGGACAGCCTCACCGAAGCTTTCTTT. Its translation is CASSSDSLTEAFF. The chain joins TRBV12-3 or TRBV12-4 to TRBJ1-1, with TRBD1 as a possible D gene (6 bases). The CDR3 contains 13 residues. The V and J ends lost 4 bases and 8 bases respectively, with 14 bases between them.

The chain recombines TRBV30 with TRBJ1-2; D is ambiguous. The germline gives CDR1 GTSNPN, CDR2 SVGIG (reference sequence). The CDR3 has 11 amino acids. V was trimmed by 8 bases and J by 4 bases, leaving 11 bases between them. The CDR3: CAGSQIYGYTF. The DNA of the CDR3 is TGTGCCGGTTCCCAGATCTATGGCTACACCTTC.

This chain's CDR3 is CASRSDRVGGYTF. CDR3 bases: TGTGCCAGTAGGTCAGACAGGGTCGGGGGCTACACCTTC. This chain links TRBV19 with TRBJ1-2; 7 bases are shared with TRBD1. This CDR3 is 13 amino acids long. The ends lost 6 bases at V and 8 bases at J; junction bases unmatched: 9. The germline V gene has CDR1 LNHDA and CDR2 SQIVND (reference sequence).

V gene TRBV7-3 combines with J gene TRBJ2-1, with 7 bases identical to TRBD2. V lost 3 bases and J lost 8; bases outside the gene matches: 4. CDR1 is SGHTA and CDR2 is FQGTGA in the germline V gene. The CDR3 has 13 residues. The CDR3 loop is CASSFGLEDEQFF. In DNA, the CDR3 is TGTGCCAGCAGCTTCGGACTAGAGGATGAGCAGTTCTTC. The complete variable domain, with remaining parts taken from reference TRBV7-3 and TRBJ2-1, reads GAGVSQTPSNKVTEKGKYVELRCDPISGHTALYWYRQSLGQGPEFLIYFQGTGAADDSGLPNDRFFAVRPEGSVSTLKIQRTERGDSAVYLCASSFGLEDEQFFGPGTRLTVL.

The chain carries TRBV6-5 and TRBJ2-7; tentative D call: TRBD1 (5 bases). CDR3 length: 12 residues. Germline V gene sequence: CDR1 MNHEY, CDR2 SVGAGI. V was shortened by 6 bases and J by 5 bases, with 11 bases between the two germline ends. CDR3 region: CASSQGNNEQYF. The CDR3 bases are TGTGCCAGCAGCCAGGGTAACAACGAGCAGTACTTC.

V and J are TRBV4-1 and TRBJ1-2, with 7 bases aligning to TRBD1. Trimming removed 2 bases from V and 10 bases from J; junction bases left unmatched: 13. The germline gives CDR1 MGHRA, CDR2 YSYEKL. The CDR3 length is 15 residues. CDR3 in DNA: TGCGCCAGCAGCCAACTTTTCGACAGGGCCGTCGACTACACCTTC. Translation gives CASSQLFDRAVDYTF.

The chain carries TRBV5-6 and TRBJ2-7; D might be TRBD1 (6 bases). This CDR3 spans 12 amino acids. The germline V gene encodes CDR1 SGHDT and CDR2 YYEEEE. V lost 7 bases and J 3 bases, leaving 11 bases between the germline ends. For the CDR3, the DNA is TGTGCCAGCGCGTTAGGGGGCTACGAGCAGTACTTC. Its protein product is CASALGGYEQYF.

V gene TRBV6-5 combines with J gene TRBJ1-2; TRBD1 agrees at 8 bases. Germline trimming cut 5 bases from V and 6 bases from J; bases unmatched to any gene: 8. CDR1 and CDR2 (germline): MNHEY, SVGAGI. There are 14 residues in the CDR3. In DNA, the CDR3 is TGTGCCAGCAGTACCGGGACAGGCAGGAATGGCTACACCTTC. It encodes CASSTGTGRNGYTF.

The rearrangement uses TRBV6-1 and TRBJ2-3, with TRBD2 matching 8 bases. Germline trimming cut 0 bases from V and 4 bases from J; bases unmatched to any gene: 6. Per the germline V gene, CDR1 is MNHNS and CDR2 is SASEGT. This CDR3 is built from 16 residues. The CDR3 DNA follows: TGTGCCAGCAGTGAAGCGCGGGCGGGAGGACCAGATACGCAGTATTTT. Amino acid sequence: CASSEARAGGPDTQYF.

The chain combines TRBV6-5 with TRBJ2-6; TRBD2 might be the D (5 bases). CDR1 is MNHEY and CDR2 is SVGAGI in the germline V gene. The CDR3 runs 15 residues. V dropped 10 bases and J dropped 1 base, with 14 bases sitting between them. CDR3 nucleotides: TGTGCCACCGTTTTACGCGGGTCTGGGGCCAACGTCCTGACTTTC. It is translated as CATVLRGSGANVLTF.

This clone was picked up one time. The rearrangement links TRBV18 to TRBJ1-1; 10 bases align to TRBD1. The length of the CDR3 is 16 residues. Germline CDR1 reads KGHSH; CDR2 reads LQKENI. Germline trimming cut 2 bases from V and 4 bases from J; bases unmatched to any gene: 7. The CDR3 spells CASSPGRDRGFTEAFF. The CDR3 region has the DNA TGTGCCAGCTCACCAGGCCGGGACAGGGGTTTCACTGAAGCTTTCTTT. The full variable domain, in which reference TRBV18 and TRBJ1-1 provide the parts outside the CDR3, is NAGVMQNPRHLVRRRGQEARLRCSPMKGHSHVYWYRQLPEEGLKFMVYLQKENIIDESGMPKERFSAEFPKEGPSILRIQQVVRGDSAAYFCASSPGRDRGFTEAFFGQGTRLTVV.

The rearrangement links TRBV7-8 to TRBJ1-1; D is unclear. The CDR3 length is 14 residues. The V end was cut by 3 bases, the J end by 2 bases, with 10 bases between. CDR1 is SGHVS, CDR2 FQNEAQ, per germline. CDR3 sequence: CASSFRSENTEAFF. CDR3 coding DNA: TGTGCCAGCAGCTTCAGAAGCGAAAACACTGAAGCTTTCTTT.

V and J are TRBV7-2 and TRBJ1-4, with 10 bases that match TRBD1. V was clipped by 5 bases and J by 11 bases; unmatched bases: 5. Looked up from germline, CDR1 is SGHTA and CDR2 is FQGNSA. CDR3 size: 13 residues. The CDR3 spells CASSPGQGRKLFF. The CDR3 coding sequence is TGTGCCAGCAGCCCGGGACAGGGGCGGAAACTGTTTTTT.

This chain links TRBV30 with TRBJ1-1; possible D gene TRBD1, 6 bases. The germline CDR1 and CDR2 sequences are GTSNPN and SVGIG (reference sequence). The CDR3 sequence is 16 residues long. V lost 8 bases and J lost 0, with 22 bases in between. As DNA, the CDR3 is TGTGCCCGGATAACAGACCCCAGGGGCATGAACACTGAAGCTTTCTTT. Protein: CARITDPRGMNTEAFF.